These T cell receptor beta chains were read from a single sample in a study of monozygotic twins with inflammatory bowel disease. TCRdb reprocessed the 5' RACE reads and keeps a single row for each CDR3 protein, giving no DNA. The repertoire shows about 420,000 distinct CDR3 sequences; the top ten hold approximately 2.3%. Specimen: blood. The origin of the receptors is a human donor with ulcerative colitis or Crohn's disease, or a healthy co-twin of an affected twin (not recorded which). Each CDR3 is given with its conserved first and last residue.

J gene,V gene,CDR3 protein
TRBJ2-6,TRBV5-1,CASSSLVSGANVLTF
TRBJ2-7,TRBV25-1,CASSELSEGGYEQYF
TRBJ2-5,TRBV4-1,CASSPRLAEGKTQYF
TRBJ2-3,TRBV14,CASSQGTSGRAGDTQYF
TRBJ1-5,TRBV5-1,CASSLGDREPQHF
TRBJ1-1,TRBV20-1,CSASGQMNTEAFF
TRBJ2-7,TRBV18,CASSPGDSEDPYEQYF
TRBJ2-1,TRBV18,CASSPDRVNYNEQFF
TRBJ2-1,TRBV5-1,CASSLRVALAVHYNEQFF
TRBJ1-3,TRBV7-9,CASSTVNGNTIYF
TRBJ1-4,TRBV12-3/TRBV12-4,CASSLIGQGGEKLFF
TRBJ2-5,TRBV6-2/TRBV6-3,CASSIIGVQETQYF
TRBJ2-5,TRBV6-5,CASSYSRGGYQETQYF
TRBJ2-3,TRBV10-2,CASNDRDRGEHTQYF
TRBJ2-5,TRBV5-4,CASSFQGARVGETQYF
TRBJ2-2,TRBV5-4,CASSTDSNTGELFF
TRBJ1-3,TRBV28,CASTKGDSFRNTIYF
TRBJ1-5,TRBV18,CASSPSGGHKPQHF
TRBJ1-4,TRBV29-1,CSVESGGNEKLFF
TRBJ2-7,TRBV19,CASSRGLAGPFSSYEQYF
TRBJ1-3,TRBV7-2,CASSVGWGAGNTIYF
TRBJ1-4,TRBV5-1,CASSPDSANEKLFF
TRBJ1-1,TRBV29-1,CSVAPGAEAFF
TRBJ1-5,TRBV5-5,CASSLRPERPQHF
TRBJ2-1,TRBV12-3/TRBV12-4,CASSISPGNEQFF
TRBJ2-7,TRBV5-6,CASSLSQASSYEQYF
TRBJ2-6,TRBV6-1,CASSGWKSGANVLTF
TRBJ2-6,TRBV18,CASSPRERTGANVLTF
TRBJ2-2,TRBV6-2/TRBV6-3,CASKRDGSGELFF
TRBJ2-2,TRBV29-1,CSVEDEGGADTGELFF
TRBJ2-7,TRBV27,CASSHRGSDEQYF
TRBJ2-5,TRBV5-1,CASSLDRGAETQYF
TRBJ2-1,TRBV25-1,CACRTSGRNEQFF
TRBJ2-2,TRBV19,CASRASTDTGELFF
TRBJ2-5,TRBV5-1,CASSPLSGWRETQYF
TRBJ2-1,TRBV10-3,CAISDAGTGSYNEQFF
TRBJ2-7,TRBV7-9,CASSMVTSGRENEQYF
TRBJ1-5,TRBV20-1,CSAVSHSSNQPQHF
TRBJ1-2,TRBV6-2/TRBV6-3,CASSDPGQGYGYTF
TRBJ2-3,TRBV14,CASSQLVVPQYF
TRBJ2-2,TRBV4-2,CASSRDYQNTGELFF
TRBJ1-1,TRBV9,CASSVASDLALAEAFF
TRBJ2-5,TRBV27,CASSLTAGSWETQYF
TRBJ2-5,TRBV20-1,CSASSAVGETQYF
TRBJ2-1,TRBV2,CASRDRPGLAGSNEQFF
TRBJ2-1,TRBV25-1,CASRPTSGRSNEQFF
TRBJ1-2,TRBV7-2,CASSLDLGLWGYGYTF
TRBJ1-1,TRBV25-1,CASSETGMNTEAFF
TRBJ1-6,TRBV5-1,CASSSGTRLEVSPLHF
TRBJ2-1,TRBV12-3/TRBV12-4,CASSRPGGDNEQFF
TRBJ2-3,TRBV20-1,CSARDSLAGAHDTQYF
TRBJ2-5,TRBV12-3/TRBV12-4,CASSLGGRRDETQYF
TRBJ1-1,TRBV7-6,CASSLSGVSTEAFF
TRBJ1-5,TRBV10-3,CAISDGISGNQPQHF
TRBJ1-5,TRBV4-1,CASSQVRQGADQPQHF
TRBJ2-4,TRBV11-2,CATLPPTVAKNIQYF
TRBJ2-1,TRBV10-1,CASSPTRLAGDSYNEQFF
TRBJ2-3,TRBV12-3/TRBV12-4,CASSSPTGISTDTQYF
TRBJ2-7,TRBV25-1,CASSSQDGNYEQYF